These T cell receptor beta chains were read from a single sample in a study of cytomegalovirus exposure and HLA in healthy donors. Produced via immunoSEQ multiplex PCR; TCRdb's table is partial and in-frame only. Among about 130,000 clones, around 72% were seen once, and the ten largest hold more than 3%. Sequencing input: PBMCs. The receptors come from a man younger than 45 in good health and CMV-seronegative. The CDR3 runs from the conserved cysteine through the conserved F or W. Size is omitted from some rows. Given values are once, few, many or a class for expanded clones.

v_call,cdr3_length,clone_size,j_call,cdr3_aa
TRBV7-9,14,.,TRBJ2-5,CASSPGQGAEEQYF
TRBV28,14,.,TRBJ1-4,CASTSTGDNEKLFF
TRBV28,15,.,TRBJ2-2,CASSFAGPRYGELFF
TRBV5-4,14,.,TRBJ2-7,CASSLGAGGYEQYF
TRBV5-1,15,.,TRBJ1-6,CASSTGQDVNSPLHF
TRBV9,17,.,TRBJ1-2,CASSADRDFFLVYGYTF
TRBV5-1,16,.,TRBJ2-4,CASSLAGGLGKNIQYF
TRBV4-3,19,.,TRBJ2-6,CASSHQLEGPSSGANVLTF
TRBV6-6,12,.,TRBJ2-7,CASGRSSYEQYF
TRBV5-5,13,once,TRBJ1-1,CASSFPPNTEAFF
TRBV20-1,10,.,TRBJ2-1,CSAADGWQFF
TRBV5-1,13,.,TRBJ2-7,CASSLGQFDEQYF
TRBV9,15,.,TRBJ1-5,CASSVGEGSNQPQHF
TRBV18,16,.,TRBJ2-1,CASSRAGGSSYNEQFF
TRBV7-9,14,.,TRBJ1-1,CASSGGERRTEAFF
TRBV30,12,.,TRBJ2-7,CAGANGSYEQYF
TRBV5-8,18,.,TRBJ1-5,CASSRNLMPVISNQPQHF
TRBV5-6,16,few,TRBJ1-4,CASSTRQGAANEKLFF
TRBV6-6,13,.,TRBJ2-7,CASSYSGPGEQYF
TRBV11-2,17,.,TRBJ2-1,CASSILAGGRSNNEQFF
TRBV5-4,12,.,TRBJ1-6,CASSLSDSPLHF
TRBV2,13,.,TRBJ1-6,CATSDRGSSPLHF
TRBV27,17,once,TRBJ1-3,CASRPILQDHSGNTIYF
TRBV11-2,13,few,TRBJ2-7,CASSRTAPGEQYF
TRBV5-6,15,.,TRBJ2-3,CASSLVAGWTDTQYF
TRBV7-9,17,.,TRBJ2-3,CASSLEGLGQGRDTQYF
TRBV30,13,.,TRBJ2-7,CAWSVSKGDKQYF
TRBV19,11,.,TRBJ2-3,CASAEMDTQYF
TRBV4-1,15,.,TRBJ1-3,CASSQRQSSGNTIYF
TRBV18,13,.,TRBJ1-2,CASSTGGGNGYTF
TRBV9,15,.,TRBJ2-1,CASSVEGLPYNEQFF
TRBV4-1,15,.,TRBJ1-1,CASSQARDIDTEAFF
TRBV7-9,16,.,TRBJ2-5,CASSLSRGLLQETQYF
TRBV7-3,14,.,TRBJ2-2,CASSSRGNTGELFF
TRBV9,15,.,TRBJ2-3,CASSVAGGETDTQYF
TRBV11-2,13,.,TRBJ1-2,CASSQDREYGYTF
TRBV7-8,15,.,TRBJ1-2,CASSLGTGSSNGYTF
TRBV18,15,.,TRBJ1-3,CASSETGYAGNTIYF
TRBV2,14,.,TRBJ1-1,CASSRQGSDTEAFF
TRBV7-9,15,.,TRBJ2-7,CSSTLPGLPTYEQYF
TRBV19,15,.,TRBJ1-2,CASSIPGQGRYGYTF
TRBV14,14,.,TRBJ2-5,CASSQLSRIGTQYF
TRBV2,15,.,TRBJ2-7,CASSRQGDQFYEQYF
TRBV5-1,12,.,TRBJ1-1,CASSLDRVGSFF
TRBV27,15,.,TRBJ1-1,CASSLAGQGFTEAFF
TRBV19,15,.,TRBJ1-5,CASTSEDRVNQPQHF
TRBV7-3,13,few,TRBJ1-1,CASSLSLGTEAFF
TRBV9,15,.,TRBJ1-2,CASSAHPTDYYGYTF
TRBV5-5,13,.,TRBJ2-7,CASRTSGAYEQYF
TRBV11-2,14,.,TRBJ2-5,CASSLWTGEETQYF
TRBV4-1,13,once,TRBJ1-2,CASSLRGRSGYTF
TRBV5-5,14,few,TRBJ2-1,CASSISSGANMQFF
TRBV2,16,.,TRBJ2-1,CASSEGLAGRYNEQFF
TRBV28,13,.,TRBJ2-5,CASSKGDQETQYF
TRBV7-9,17,.,TRBJ2-1,CASSFPKDGSSYNEQFF